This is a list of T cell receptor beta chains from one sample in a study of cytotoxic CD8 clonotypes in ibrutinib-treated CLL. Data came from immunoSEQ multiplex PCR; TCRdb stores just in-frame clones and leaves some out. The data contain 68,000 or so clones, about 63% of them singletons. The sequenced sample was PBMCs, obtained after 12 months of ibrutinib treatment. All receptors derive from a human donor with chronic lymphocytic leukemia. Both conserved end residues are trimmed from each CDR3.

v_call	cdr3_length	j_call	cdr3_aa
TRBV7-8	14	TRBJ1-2	ASSLFMQAKKSGYT
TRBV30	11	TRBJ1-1	AWNRGINTEAF
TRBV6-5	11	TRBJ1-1	ASKWNLNTEAF
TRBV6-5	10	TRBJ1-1	ASSPDRGEAF
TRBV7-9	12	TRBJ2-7	ASSSGGRSYEQY
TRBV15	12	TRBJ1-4	ATSRGDSNEKLF
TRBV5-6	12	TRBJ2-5	ASSYGQGQETQY
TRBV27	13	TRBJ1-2	ASSLSGRSTHGYT
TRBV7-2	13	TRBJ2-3	ASSSPVGLGDTQY
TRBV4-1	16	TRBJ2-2	ASSQARLAGGRGGELF
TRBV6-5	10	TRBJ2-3	ASRNGMDTQY
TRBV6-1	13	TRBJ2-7	ASSPLGGFGDEQY
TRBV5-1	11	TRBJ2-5	ASSFFGAETQY
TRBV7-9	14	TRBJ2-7	ASSLAAQQGFYEQY
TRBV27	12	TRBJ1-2	ASSSRFTGYGYT
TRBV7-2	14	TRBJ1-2	ASSLTGTGANYGYT
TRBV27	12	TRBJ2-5	ASSSLQGEETQY
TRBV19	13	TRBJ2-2	ASSIQGASTGELF
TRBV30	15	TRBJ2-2	AWSIRHTDFSTGELF
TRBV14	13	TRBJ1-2	ASSPGGHTGYGYT
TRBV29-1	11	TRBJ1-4	SATDSLNEKLF
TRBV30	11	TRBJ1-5	AWSVQNNQPQH
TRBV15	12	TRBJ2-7	ATSRVGGAYEQY
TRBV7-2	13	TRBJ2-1	ASSFQGARYNEQF
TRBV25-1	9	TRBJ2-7	ASSRRDRMY
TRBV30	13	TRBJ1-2	AWSTPGQGHYGYT